The rows below give T cell receptor beta chains drawn from one sample of a study of cytomegalovirus exposure and HLA in healthy donors. Sequencing was performed with immunoSEQ multiplex PCR; in TCRdb, only in-frame clones are kept and a portion is missing. The table includes 100,000 to 150,000 clones, 65% to 85% detected once. Sequencing input: PBMCs. Source of these receptors: a woman in her late teens or twenties in good health and CMV-seronegative. Both conserved end residues are part of each CDR3.

TRBV13	TRBJ2-1	CASGRDSLNEQFF
TRBV27	TRBJ1-2	CASRQQGDYGYTF
TRBV13	TRBJ1-1	CASSPRTGGTEAFF
TRBV6-6	TRBJ1-1	CASGQGQTEAFF
TRBV5-1	TRBJ1-1	CASSLEGQTYEAFF
TRBV7-2	TRBJ2-7	CASSSLGTGTGYEQYF
TRBV20-1	TRBJ1-2	CSADYGYTF
TRBV5-1	TRBJ2-7	CASSTSGSINEQYF
TRBV28	TRBJ1-1	CASRETGTNTEAFF
TRBV5-1	-	CASSLALRIDEQYF
TRBV7-9	TRBJ1-5	CASSLGQGQPQHF
TRBV30	TRBJ2-2	CAWSASDRRTGELFF
TRBV11-2	TRBJ2-1	CASSQRTSGSMDNEQFF
TRBV5-6	TRBJ2-2	CASSHRGPGELFF
TRBV13	TRBJ2-1	CASSRAGQGADEQFF
TRBV29-1	TRBJ1-2	CSVRLQGRSGGYTF
TRBV9	TRBJ2-3	CASSVATDTQYF
TRBV27	TRBJ2-1	CASSLLAGGPYNEQFF
TRBV9	TRBJ2-1	CASSVVSQGASEQFF
TRBV5-4	TRBJ2-7	CASSPGTGHEQYF
TRBV11-3	TRBJ2-5	CASSLGGAETQYF
TRBV5-6	TRBJ1-5	CASSLGTGFGPQHF
TRBV11-2	TRBJ2-5	CASSSWTAGGTQYF
TRBV29-1	TRBJ2-2	CSGQGENTGELFF
TRBV27	TRBJ2-7	CASSLQGSYEQYF
TRBV27	TRBJ2-7	CASSLGAGGYEQYF
TRBV11-2	TRBJ2-4	CASSSGDIQYF
TRBV6-5	TRBJ2-3	CASRTPDTQYF
TRBV27	TRBJ1-5	CASSRTGGFNQPQHF
TRBV30	TRBJ1-5	CAWSLTRGQPQHF
TRBV29-1	TRBJ1-2	CSVDGQGYYGYTF
TRBV6-1	TRBJ1-4	CASSETGTTNEKLFF
TRBV9	TRBJ2-5	CASSVGGSGETQYF
TRBV9	TRBJ2-2	CASSVELGRTGELFF
TRBV5-1	TRBJ2-4	CASSSQQGENIQYF
TRBV12-5	TRBJ1-2	CASSRATEYGYTF
TRBV13	TRBJ2-7	CASSLGLAGDHEQYF
TRBV2	TRBJ1-1	CASSGRRAGANTEAFF
TRBV27	TRBJ1-5	CASSSTLDRINQPQHF
TRBV19	TRBJ2-6	CASTPGSGFSGANVLTF
TRBV6-1	TRBJ1-5	CASSERRGPNQPQHF
TRBV5-1	TRBJ2-5	CASSLERGIQETQYF
TRBV30	TRBJ2-7	CAWSVAGGWEQYF
TRBV10-2	TRBJ2-5	CASLQFETQYF
TRBV5-1	TRBJ2-7	CASSLGGYAGEQYF
TRBV30	TRBJ1-3	CAWSGTGATIYF
TRBV30	TRBJ2-1	CAWSTLRTSGRRSRDEQFF
TRBV29-1	TRBJ1-3	CSVAQPGNTIYF
TRBV7-7	TRBJ2-3	CASSPGLSTDTQYF
TRBV2	TRBJ2-1	CASGPGLVNEQFF
TRBV5-4	TRBJ2-5	CASSPGTSGREETQYF
TRBV11-3	TRBJ2-3	CASSFGGLSDTQYF
TRBV2	TRBJ2-7	CASSTRVSYEQYF
TRBV27	TRBJ1-1	CASRTTGGTEAFF
TRBV18	TRBJ2-2	CASSPWTGNTGELFF